Each of the 25 T cell receptor beta chains below was sequenced from the same sample in a study of technical replicates of blood from several donors. Method: immunoSEQ multiplex PCR; TCRdb's copy keeps in-frame clones and lacks some. The table shows fewer than 100,000 clones, with 75% to 90% occurring only once. The sample comprised T cells isolated from PBMCs. Receptors originate from a human donor in good health.

This clone has only one observation. V is TRBV6-5 and J is TRBJ1-5; maybe TRBD1 (5 bases). CDR3 size: 13 residues. The V end lost 3 bases, the J end lost 7 bases, and 10 bases lay between the germline ends. Germline CDR1 reads MNHEY; CDR2 reads SVGAGI. In nucleotides, the CDR3 is TGTGCCAGCAGTTATACGGGGGAACAGCCCCAGCATTTT. Encoded protein: CASSYTGEQPQHF.

Note on this clone: The same CDR3 is also encoded by other DNA sequences in this sample. This chain joins TRBV7-3 and TRBJ2-1; 7 bases are shared with TRBD1. V lost 5 bases and J lost 1; bases outside the gene matches: 2. The CDR3 sequence is 14 residues long. Looked up from germline, CDR1 is SGHTA and CDR2 is FQGTGA. CDR3 DNA sequence: TGTGCCAGCAGCCCCAGGGGGTCCTACAATGAGCAGTTCTTC. It is translated as CASSPRGSYNEQFF.

J is TRBJ1-5 and V is TRBV6-1, with TRBD1 identical over 7 bases. This CDR3 is built from 18 residues. The V segment lost 3 bases and the J segment 0 bases; nucleotides outside the gene matches: 11. The germline CDR1 and CDR2 sequences are MNHNS and SASEGT. The CDR3 spells CASSDFGTEHYSNQPQHF. CDR3 bases: TGTGCCAGCAGTGATTTCGGGACAGAGCATTATAGCAATCAGCCCCAGCATTTT.

The rearrangement links TRBV11-2 to TRBJ2-7, with TRBD1 identical over 11 bases. After removal of 4 bases from V and 5 bases from J, the junction contained 7 bases not matched to a gene. Looked up from germline, CDR1 is SGHAT and CDR2 is FQNNGV. The CDR3 totals 15 residues. CDR3 protein: CASSSRTGGANEQYF. The CDR3 coding sequence is TGTGCCAGCAGCTCGCGGACAGGGGGCGCGAACGAGCAGTACTTC.

This chain joins TRBV6-6 and TRBJ2-7; 8 bases are a match to TRBD1. This CDR3 contains 15 residues. In germline, CDR1 is MNHNY, CDR2 SVGAGI (reference sequence). V shed 6 bases, J shed 4 bases, and the junction held 11 bases outside the gene matches. The CDR3 here is CASSLDRVAPYEQYF. The CDR3 DNA follows: TGTGCCAGCAGCCTGGACAGGGTCGCCCCTTACGAGCAGTACTTC.

This rearrangement joins TRBV19 to TRBJ1-1; the D gene is possibly TRBD1 (5 bases). Germline loops: CDR1 LNHDA, CDR2 SQIVND (reference sequence). CDR3 length: 13 amino acids. Trimming stripped 8 bases from V and 11 bases from J, with 21 bases between. CDR3 in DNA: TGTGCCAGTTTACCACCCTGGGAGGGGCCCGCTTTCTTT. Translation gives CASLPPWEGPAFF.

The rearrangement links TRBV7-2 to TRBJ1-5; a possible D gene is TRBD1 (5 bases). CDR3 length: 15 residues. The germline V and J ends were trimmed by 4 bases and 0 bases, with 10 bases remaining between them. Germline V gene sequence: CDR1 SGHTA, CDR2 FQGNSA. The CDR3 region has the DNA TGTGCCAGCAGCTACCGGGGGAATAGCAATCAGCCCCAGCATTTT. Protein: CASSYRGNSNQPQHF.

J is TRBJ2-3 and V is TRBV7-9; D is ambiguous. The length of the CDR3 is 14 residues. V was shortened by 0 bases and J by 2 bases, with 6 bases between the two germline ends. Germline loops: CDR1 SEHNR, CDR2 FQNEAQ (reference sequence). In DNA form, the CDR3 reads TGTGCCAGCAGCTTAGCCTTTGTCACAGATACGCAGTATTTT. Its protein is CASSLAFVTDTQYF.

The V gene is TRBV6-5, the J gene TRBJ1-2; D gene ambiguous. The CDR3 has 13 amino acids. The V and J ends lost 5 bases and 1 base respectively, with 8 bases between them. CDR1 is MNHEY, CDR2 SVGAGI, per germline. CDR3 in DNA: TGTGCCAGCAGTGAGGGAGGTAACTATGGCTACACCTTC. It is translated as CASSEGGNYGYTF.

This sequence joins TRBV19 and TRBJ1-5, with D perhaps TRBD1 (5 bases). The CDR3 has 15 residues. Germline assignment: CDR1 LNHDA and CDR2 SQIVND (reference sequence). The V end was cut by 5 bases, the J end by 2 bases, with 13 bases between. CDR3 bases: TGTGCCAGTAGTCCCCGGGGGAGGGGCAATCAGCCCCAGCATTTT. Its translation is CASSPRGRGNQPQHF.

Notes on this clone: One junction end does not reproduce the germline sequence, and a read error may be involved. The chain couples TRBV30 to TRBJ1-2; D is possibly TRBD1 (6 bases). The germline CDR1 and CDR2 sequences are GTSNPN and SVGIG (reference sequence). The CDR3 is 14 amino acids. The CDR3 DNA sequence: TGTGCCTCGAGTGATACAGGGCTTCCCGGGGGCTACACCTTC. Its protein is CASSDTGLPGGYTF.

The rearrangement joins TRBV27 to TRBJ2-7; 7 nucleotides align to TRBD1. The J segment lost 3 bases and the V segment lost 7 bases, leaving 9 bases of the junction unmatched. Germline V gene sequence: CDR1 MNHEY, CDR2 SMNVEV (reference sequence). CDR3 length equals 14 residues. For the CDR3, the DNA is TGTGCCAGCATCTCCAGGGACAGAGGCTACGAGCAGTACTTC. The encoded protein is CASISRDRGYEQYF.

The rearrangement joins TRBV2 to TRBJ1-3; D remains ambiguous. This CDR3 comprises 15 residues. The germline CDR1 and CDR2 sequences are SNHLY and FYNNEI. With 0 bases removed from V and 0 bases from J, the gap between germline ends came to 6 bases. The CDR3 sequence: CASSEATSSGNTIYF. The CDR3 nucleotides are TGTGCCAGCAGTGAAGCGACAAGCTCTGGAAACACCATATATTTT.

The chain recombines TRBV10-3 with TRBJ2-1; TRBD2 aligns across 7 bases. Looked up from germline, CDR1 is ENHRY and CDR2 is SYGVKD. The CDR3 covers 17 residues. The junction had 10 bases not matched to a gene; V was cut back by 0 bases and J by 5 bases. The CDR3 reads CAISESKAEGRDNEQFF. The CDR3 DNA is TGTGCCATCAGTGAGTCGAAGGCGGAGGGGAGGGACAATGAGCAGTTCTTC.

The chain couples TRBV25-1 to TRBJ2-2; D is uncertain. V lost 7 bases to trimming and J lost 7 bases, with 7 bases between them. The V gene's germline CDR1 is MGHDK and CDR2 SYGVNS. The CDR3 is made up of 11 amino acids. As DNA, the CDR3 is TGTGCCAGCACCTACCTCGGGGAGCTGTTTTTT. Protein product: CASTYLGELFF.

This clone appeared once. The V and J genes are TRBV5-5 and TRBJ1-5, with a weak D call TRBD1 (5 bases). In germline, CDR1 is SGHKS, CDR2 YYEKEE (reference sequence). CDR3 size: 15 residues. V was trimmed by 5 bases and J by 3 bases, leaving 15 bases between them. The CDR3 sequence: CASSLGLQDNQPQHF. Written as DNA, the CDR3 is TGTGCCAGCAGTCTGGGGCTGCAGGACAATCAGCCCCAGCATTTT.

This chain uses TRBV10-3 with TRBJ2-7; D is perhaps TRBD2 (5 bases). Germline values: CDR1 ENHRY, CDR2 SYGVKD. The V end was cut by 7 bases, the J end by 1 base, with 14 bases between. CDR3 length: 14 amino acids. CDR3 in amino acids: CAITETTRSYEQYF. In nucleotides, the CDR3 is TGTGCCATCACGGAGACAACTAGATCCTACGAGCAGTACTTC.

V gene TRBV7-2 combines with J gene TRBJ2-7, with D perhaps TRBD1 (6 bases). Per germline, CDR1 SGHTA and CDR2 FQGNSA. The ends were cut back, 6 bases at V and 3 bases at J, with 15 bases in the middle. The CDR3 spans 14 residues. CDR3 coding DNA: TGTGCCAGCAGGCAAGAGGACAGCTTCTACGAGCAGTACTTC. Protein sequence: CASRQEDSFYEQYF.

The rearrangement uses TRBV5-4 and TRBJ2-1, with D perhaps TRBD2 (5 bases). The V gene's germline CDR1 is SGHNT and CDR2 YYREEE (reference sequence). The length of the CDR3 is 15 residues. The V end lost 2 bases, the J end lost 8 bases, and 17 bases lay between the germline ends. The CDR3 reads CASSLNGKGLDEQFF. The CDR3, as DNA: TGTGCCAGCAGCTTAAACGGGAAGGGTCTCGATGAGCAGTTCTTC.

This clone has a single count. CDR3 DNA: TGTGCCAGCAGTCGGACTAGCGGGCAAGAGACCCAGTACTTC. Residues: CASSRTSGQETQYF. The rearrangement joins TRBV6-5 to TRBJ2-5; TRBD2 aligns across 11 bases. Germline V lookup: CDR1 MNHEY, CDR2 SVGAGI. CDR3 length: 14 residues. V was clipped by 5 bases and J by 2 bases; unmatched bases: 1.

The rearrangement uses TRBV18 and TRBJ2-1; D is perhaps TRBD1 (6 bases). Germline-derived CDR1 and CDR2 are KGHSH and LQKENI. There are 13 residues in the CDR3. V lost 6 bases and J 9 bases, leaving 15 bases between the germline ends. The CDR3 spells CASSSLRDTEQFF. CDR3 DNA sequence: TGTGCCAGCTCGAGCCTCAGGGACACTGAGCAGTTCTTC.

The V gene is TRBV27, the J gene TRBJ2-7; D remains unclear. Germline CDR1 is MNHEY and CDR2 is SMNVEV (reference sequence). The CDR3 runs to 13 residues. The ends were cut back, 1 base at V and 4 bases at J, with 8 bases in the middle. The CDR3 loop reads CASSLFFGYEQYF. DNA for the CDR3: TGTGCCAGCAGTTTATTTTTCGGGTACGAGCAGTACTTC.

J is TRBJ2-7 and V is TRBV15; 11 bases fit TRBD2. The CDR3 spans 14 residues. Germline V lookup: CDR1 LNHNV, CDR2 YYDKDF (reference sequence). V lost 7 bases and J lost 5; bases outside the gene matches: 7. The CDR3 loop is CATKILAGAHEQYF. DNA of the CDR3: TGTGCCACCAAAATACTAGCGGGAGCCCACGAGCAGTACTTC.

The chain links TRBV11-2 to TRBJ2-7; D call uncertain. The V and J ends lost 1 base and 0 bases respectively, with 4 bases between them. CDR1 SGHAT and CDR2 FQNNGV come from the germline V gene. The CDR3 has 13 residues. The CDR3 protein is CASSLGSSYEQYF. CDR3 nucleotides: TGTGCCAGCAGCTTAGGCAGCTCCTACGAGCAGTACTTC. The variable domain in full, with the rest retrieved from reference TRBV11-2 and TRBJ2-7, is EAGVAQSPRYKIIEKRQSVAFWCNPISGHATLYWYQQILGQGPKLLIQFQNNGVVDDSQLPKDRFSAERLKGVDSTLKIQPAKLEDSAVYLCASSLGSSYEQYFGPGTRLTVT.

The genes are TRBV7-8 and TRBJ1-5; D call uncertain. V lost 1 base and J 4 bases, leaving 11 bases between the germline ends. CDR1 is SGHVS, CDR2 FQNEAQ, per germline. The CDR3 covers 15 residues. The DNA for the CDR3 is TGTGCCAGCAGCTTAGGCGGGCGGGATAATCAGCCCCAGCATTTT. It translates to CASSLGGRDNQPQHF.